What follows are 28 T cell receptor beta chains derived from one specimen sequenced in a study of cytomegalovirus exposure and HLA in healthy donors. The PCR had 60 Vbeta and 13 Jbeta primers. Method: immunoSEQ multiplex PCR; TCRdb's copy keeps in-frame clones and lacks some. Among over 110,000 clones listed, 65% to 80% were seen once. The source material was PBMCs. These receptors were collected from a male donor in good health and CMV-seropositive.

The chain couples TRBV11-2 to TRBJ2-3, with D tentatively TRBD1 (5 bases). The CDR3 runs to 15 residues. With 2 bases removed from V and 2 bases from J, the gap between germline ends came to 11 bases. Germline V gene sequence: CDR1 SGHAT, CDR2 FQNNGV. CDR3 in DNA: TGTGCCAGCAGCTTAACCTGGACAAACACAGATACGCAGTATTTT. Protein product: CASSLTWTNTDTQYF.

The sample holds one count of this clone. Other DNA sequences in this specimen translate into the identical CDR3. The J gene is TRBJ2-7, the V gene TRBV7-2; 7 bases agree with TRBD1. V lost 5 bases and J lost 0; bases outside the gene matches: 4. The CDR3 runs 14 residues. CDR1 SGHTA and CDR2 FQGNSA come from the germline V gene. The CDR3 DNA is TGTGCCAGCAGCACCAGACAGGGCTCCTACGAGCAGTACTTC. Its translation: CASSTRQGSYEQYF.

The rearrangement uses TRBV11-3 and TRBJ2-3; D is uncertain. From germline, CDR1 is SGHNT and CDR2 YENEEA. This CDR3 contains 13 residues. Trimming cost V 3 bases and J 0 bases, with 4 bases left between them. CDR3 region: CASSFSSTDTQYF. The CDR3, as DNA: TGTGCCAGCAGCTTCTCCAGCACAGATACGCAGTATTTT. Drawing the rest from reference TRBV11-3 and TRBJ2-3, the complete variable domain is EAGVVQSPRYKIIEKKQPVAFWCNPISGHNTLYWYLQNLGQGPELLIRYENEEAVDDSQLPKDRFSAERLKGVDSTLKIQPAELGDSAVYLCASSFSSTDTQYFGPGTRLTVL.

The chain uses TRBV28 and TRBJ2-5, with D tentatively TRBD1 (5 bases). The J call may be incorrect, as the DNA end agrees better with TRBJ2-7. This CDR3 region has 12 residues. Germline lookup yields CDR1 MDHEN and CDR2 SYDVKM. The DNA of the CDR3 is TGTGCCACCGCTTACAGGTTCTACGAGCAGTACTTC. Translated: CATAYRFYEQYF.

This chain joins TRBV27 and TRBJ2-7; tentative D call: TRBD1 (6 bases). The CDR3 is made up of 14 amino acids. Trimming left V 3 bases short and J 0 bases short, with 9 bases between. Germline-derived CDR1 and CDR2 are MNHEY and SMNVEV (reference sequence). The CDR3 DNA follows: TGTGCCAGCAGTTTCCGGGACAACTCCTACGAGCAGTACTTC. Its protein product is CASSFRDNSYEQYF.

This rearrangement joins TRBV4-1 to TRBJ1-5; 7 bases are shared with TRBD1. The trim removed 0 bases at V and 7 bases at J, leaving 6 bases unmatched. Germline CDR1 MGHRA, CDR2 YSYEKL. The CDR3 sequence is 15 residues long. CDR3 residues: CASSQEQGGRQPQHF. DNA of the CDR3: TGCGCCAGCAGCCAAGAACAAGGGGGCAGGCAGCCCCAGCATTTT.

The chain has TRBV2 and TRBJ2-7; D gene ambiguous. CDR3 length: 13 residues. The germline CDR1 and CDR2 sequences are SNHLY and FYNNEI. V lost 2 bases, J lost 2 bases, and 7 bases lay in between. The CDR3 sequence: CASSEWPPYEQYF. As DNA, the CDR3 is TGTGCCAGCAGTGAATGGCCTCCCTACGAGCAGTACTTC.

The CDR3 DNA sequence: TGTGCCAGCAGTTTATCGGGTATGGGACTCTCCCTCTACGAGCAGTACTTC. It codes for CASSLSGMGLSLYEQYF. The chain joins TRBV27 to TRBJ2-7; a possible D gene is TRBD2 (6 bases). With 0 bases removed from V and 3 bases from J, the gap between germline ends came to 18 bases. The germline V gene encodes CDR1 MNHEY and CDR2 SMNVEV (reference sequence). This CDR3 has 17 residues.

This clone was counted a few times. This chain links TRBV6-6 with TRBJ1-3, with D possibly being TRBD1 (6 bases). Trimming shortened V by 6 bases and J by 0 bases, and 12 bases separated the two germline ends. There are 15 residues in the CDR3. From germline, CDR1 is MNHNY and CDR2 SVGAGI (reference sequence). The CDR3: CASSATGNSGNTIYF. CDR3 nucleotide sequence: TGTGCCAGCAGCGCTACAGGGAACTCTGGAAACACCATATATTTT.

This chain connects TRBV28 to TRBJ2-7, with a possible D match to TRBD2 (5 bases). Deletions cut 4 bases from V and 7 bases from J, with 11 bases between. The CDR3 has 12 amino acids. CDR1 and CDR2 from the germline V gene are MDHEN and SYDVKM. CDR3 residues: CASSSTRREQYF. In DNA, the CDR3 is TGTGCCAGCAGTTCAACTAGGAGAGAGCAGTACTTC.

The chain carries TRBV5-1 and TRBJ1-1; possible D gene TRBD1, 5 bases. Germline V gene sequence: CDR1 SGHRS, CDR2 YFSETQ. Trimming stripped 0 bases from V and 1 base from J, with 16 bases between. CDR3 size: 17 residues. The CDR3 here is CASSLAQAGRRNTEAFF. CDR3 nucleotide sequence: TGCGCCAGCAGCTTGGCGCAGGCAGGGAGGCGGAACACTGAAGCTTTCTTT.

This chain connects TRBV4-1 to TRBJ2-7; tentative D call: TRBD1 (6 bases). V shed 1 base and J shed 1 base, with 11 bases lying between them. Germline V gene sequence: CDR1 MGHRA, CDR2 YSYEKL. The CDR3 length is 15 residues. The CDR3 sequence: CASSQGGQISYEQYF. The CDR3 nucleotides are TGCGCCAGCAGCCAAGGTGGACAGATTTCCTACGAGCAGTACTTC.

The V and J genes are TRBV13 and TRBJ1-2; tentative D call: TRBD1 (5 bases). There are 13 residues in the CDR3. Germline CDR1 PRHDT, CDR2 FYEKMQ (reference sequence). Between the trimmed V and J ends, which lost 4 bases and 7 bases, there was a span of 13 bases. The CDR3 sequence: CASSSDNEGGYTF. The CDR3 nucleotides read TGTGCCAGCAGCTCGGACAACGAAGGTGGCTACACCTTC.

Only one count was recorded for this clone. This chain connects TRBV10-1 to TRBJ1-2; TRBD1 might be the D (5 bases). Trimming cost V 0 bases and J 7 bases, with 9 bases left between them. Germline V gives CDR1 WNHNN, CDR2 SYGVQD (reference sequence). The CDR3 totals 13 residues. CDR3 bases: TGCGCCAGCAGTGAGTCCGGCAGGGTTGGCTACACCTTC. Translated: CASSESGRVGYTF.

This clone came up a few times. This chain joins TRBV29-1 and TRBJ2-1, with 7 nucleotides matching TRBD2. Germline CDR1 is SQVTM and CDR2 is ANQGSEA. Losses at the gene ends were 4 bases for V and 6 bases for J; bases not matched to a gene: 12. The CDR3 totals 15 residues. The CDR3 region is CSVAVGTSAGNEQFF. The CDR3 DNA follows: TGCAGCGTTGCCGTTGGAACTAGCGCGGGCAATGAGCAGTTCTTC.

V gene TRBV4-3 combines with J gene TRBJ2-2; 8 nucleotides match TRBD1. Germline assignment: CDR1 LGHNA and CDR2 YSLEER. The V segment lost 5 bases and the J segment 6 bases; nucleotides outside the gene matches: 11. The CDR3 runs 16 residues. The CDR3 DNA reads as TGCGCCAGCAGCAGACGACCGGGACAGGCGGCCGGGGAGCTGTTTTTT. Residues: CASSRRPGQAAGELFF.

The chain links TRBV21-1 to TRBJ2-5; TRBD1 is taken as the D call from the table, unchecked against the DNA. TRBV21-1 is a pseudogene segment. The CDR3 spans 13 residues. Here the CDR3 DNA reads TGTGCCAGCAGCAAAGAGGCAGGGGGGACCCAGTACTTC. Amino acid sequence: CASSKEAGGTQYF.

This chain's CDR3 is CASSQVESFPYEQYF. CDR3 bases: TGTGCCAGCAGCCAAGTAGAATCTTTCCCCTACGAGCAGTACTTC. The rearrangement joins TRBV14 to TRBJ2-7, with D hard to call. This CDR3 has 15 amino acids. V was shortened by 1 base and J by 2 bases, with 12 bases between the two germline ends. Germline CDR1 reads SGHDN; CDR2 reads FVKESK.

Comments on this clone: An end of the junction differs from the germline gene, which may be a read error. This rearrangement joins TRBV2 to TRBJ2-5, with 10 bases matching TRBD2. The CDR3 totals 15 residues. From germline, CDR1 is SNHLY and CDR2 FYNNEI. The CDR3 DNA is TGTGCCAGCAGCGAAGCGGGGGGGGTTCTGGAGACCCAGTACTTC. Protein: CASSEAGGVLETQYF.

In this sample, this clone turned up once. The rearrangement joins TRBV27 to TRBJ2-7; D is possibly TRBD1 (6 bases). V was pared by 3 bases and J by 3 bases, with 12 bases between. Germline values: CDR1 MNHEY, CDR2 SMNVEV (reference sequence). The CDR3 loop spans 14 amino acids. CDR3 sequence: CASSFDRTNYEQYF. The DNA for the CDR3 is TGTGCCAGCAGTTTCGACAGGACAAACTACGAGCAGTACTTC.

This chain connects TRBV2 to TRBJ1-5; TRBD1 aligns across 8 bases. Germline-derived CDR1 and CDR2 are SNHLY and FYNNEI. The junction had 9 bases not matched to a gene; V was cut back by 6 bases and J by 5 bases. The CDR3 is made up of 15 amino acids. CDR3 nucleotide sequence: TGTGCCAGCAGCTTTGACAGGGGAGGGGATCAGCCCCAGCATTTT. Its protein product is CASSFDRGGDQPQHF.

The chain has TRBV7-9 and TRBJ2-3, with 9 bases identical to TRBD1. This CDR3 is 15 amino acids long. V shed 4 bases and J 3 bases; nucleotides not matched to a gene: 5. Germline V CDR1 and CDR2: SEHNR, FQNEAQ (reference sequence). CDR3 nucleotide sequence: TGTGCCAGCAGCTATTCCGGGACAGGGACAGATACGCAGTATTTT. Encoded protein: CASSYSGTGTDTQYF.

The V gene is TRBV11-2, the J gene TRBJ2-7; no reliable D call. The CDR3 contains 12 residues. Germline CDR1 is SGHAT and CDR2 is FQNNGV. The V end lost 3 bases, the J end lost 3 bases, and 6 bases lay between the germline ends. Here the CDR3 reads CASSFGSYEQYF. The CDR3 DNA follows: TGTGCCAGCAGCTTTGGCAGCTACGAGCAGTACTTC.

This clone has only a few counts. The chain is built from TRBV5-4 and TRBJ2-7, with D uncertain. The CDR3 covers 13 residues. V was clipped by 3 bases and J by 2 bases, with 9 bases between them. In germline, CDR1 is SGHNT, CDR2 YYREEE (reference sequence). CDR3 sequence reads: CASSSDQAYEQYF. The CDR3, as DNA: TGTGCCAGCAGCTCTGACCAGGCCTACGAGCAGTACTTC.

The gene calls are TRBV28 and TRBJ1-1; tentatively, D is TRBD1 (6 bases). The V gene's germline CDR1 is MDHEN and CDR2 SYDVKM. There are 17 residues in the CDR3. The V end lost 7 bases, the J end lost 1 base, and 22 bases lay between the germline ends. The CDR3 protein is CASTTTRAGTQNTEAFF. For the CDR3, the DNA is TGTGCCAGCACCACTACCAGGGCCGGGACACAGAACACTGAAGCTTTCTTT.

In this sample, this clone turned up a few times. V gene TRBV7-9 combines with J gene TRBJ2-7, with 7 bases that match TRBD2. The CDR3 totals 16 residues. J gave up 1 base and V 1 base, and 7 bases lay outside the gene matches. The germline gives CDR1 SEHNR, CDR2 FQNEAQ (reference sequence). CDR3 residues: CASSLGYSGTSYEQYF. The CDR3, as DNA: TGTGCCAGCAGCTTAGGTTACAGCGGGACGTCCTACGAGCAGTACTTC.

This clone was seen once. This rearrangement joins TRBV5-1 to TRBJ2-3; a weak D match, TRBD1 (5 bases). The V end lost 1 base, the J end lost 0 bases, and 27 bases lay between the germline ends. This CDR3 contains 21 residues. The germline V gene has CDR1 SGHRS and CDR2 YFSETQ. The CDR3 here is CASSLSPLDSQSPYSTDTQYF. The DNA for the CDR3 is TGCGCCAGCAGCTTGTCTCCCCTTGACAGTCAATCCCCCTATAGCACAGATACGCAGTATTTT.

About this clone: One end of the junction varies from germline; a read error may be responsible. This chain joins TRBV7-9 and TRBJ1-2, with 10 bases fitting TRBD1. The CDR3 has 14 amino acids. Germline CDR1 is SEHNR and CDR2 is FQNEAQ (reference sequence). The CDR3 is CSSSFGQGGHGYTF. CDR3 in DNA: TGTTCCAGCAGCTTTGGACAGGGGGGCCATGGCTACACCTTC.